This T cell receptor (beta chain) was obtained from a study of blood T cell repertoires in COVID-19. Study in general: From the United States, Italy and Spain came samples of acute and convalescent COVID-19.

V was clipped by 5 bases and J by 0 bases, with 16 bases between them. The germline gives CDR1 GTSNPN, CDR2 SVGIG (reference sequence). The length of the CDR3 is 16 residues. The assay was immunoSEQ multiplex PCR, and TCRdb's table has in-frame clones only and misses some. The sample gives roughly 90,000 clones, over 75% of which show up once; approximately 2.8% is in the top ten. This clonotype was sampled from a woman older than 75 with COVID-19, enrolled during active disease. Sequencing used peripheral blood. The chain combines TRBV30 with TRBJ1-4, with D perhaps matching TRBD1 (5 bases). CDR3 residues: CAWGEKGAPTNEKLFF. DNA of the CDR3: TGTGCCTGGGGAGAGAAAGGGGCACCAACTAATGAAAAACTGTTTTTT.